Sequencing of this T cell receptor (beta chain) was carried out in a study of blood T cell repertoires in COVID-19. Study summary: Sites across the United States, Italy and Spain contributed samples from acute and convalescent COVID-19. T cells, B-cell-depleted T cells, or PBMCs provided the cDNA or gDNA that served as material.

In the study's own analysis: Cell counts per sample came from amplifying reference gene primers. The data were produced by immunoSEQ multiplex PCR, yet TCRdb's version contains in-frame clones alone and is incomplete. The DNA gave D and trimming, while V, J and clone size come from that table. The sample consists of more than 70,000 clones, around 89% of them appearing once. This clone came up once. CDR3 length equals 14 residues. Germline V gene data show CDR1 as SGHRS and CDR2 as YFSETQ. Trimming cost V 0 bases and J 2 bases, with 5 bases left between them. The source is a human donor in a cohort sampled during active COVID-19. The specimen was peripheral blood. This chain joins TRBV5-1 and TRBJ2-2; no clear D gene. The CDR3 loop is CASSLDTNTGELFF. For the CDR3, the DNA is TGCGCCAGCAGCTTGGACACAAACACCGGGGAGCTGTTTTTT. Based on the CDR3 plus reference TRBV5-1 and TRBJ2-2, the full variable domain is KAGVTQTPRYLIKTRGQQVTLSCSPISGHRSVSWYQQTPGQGLQFLFEYFSETQRNKGNFPGRFSGRQFSNSRSEMNVSTLELGDSALYLCASSLDTNTGELFFGEGSRLTVL.